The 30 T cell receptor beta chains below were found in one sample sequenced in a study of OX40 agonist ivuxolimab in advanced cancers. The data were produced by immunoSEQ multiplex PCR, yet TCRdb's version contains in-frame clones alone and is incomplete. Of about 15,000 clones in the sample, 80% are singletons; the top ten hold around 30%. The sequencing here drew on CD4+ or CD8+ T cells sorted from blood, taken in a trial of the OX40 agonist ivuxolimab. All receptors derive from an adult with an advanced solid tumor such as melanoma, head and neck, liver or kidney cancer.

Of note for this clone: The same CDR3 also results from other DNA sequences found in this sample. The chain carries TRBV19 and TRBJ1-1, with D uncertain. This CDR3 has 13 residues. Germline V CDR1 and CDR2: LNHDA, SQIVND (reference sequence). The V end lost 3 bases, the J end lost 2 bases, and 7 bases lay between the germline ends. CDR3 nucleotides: TGTGCCAGTAGTATGATCAGTAACACTGAAGCTTTCTTT. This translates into CASSMISNTEAFF. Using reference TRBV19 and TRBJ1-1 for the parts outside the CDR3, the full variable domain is DGGITQSPKYLFRKEGQNVTLSCEQNLNHDAMYWYRQDPGQGLRLIYYSQIVNDFQKGDIAEGYSVSREKKESFPLTVTSAQKNPTAFYLCASSMISNTEAFFGQGTRLTVV.

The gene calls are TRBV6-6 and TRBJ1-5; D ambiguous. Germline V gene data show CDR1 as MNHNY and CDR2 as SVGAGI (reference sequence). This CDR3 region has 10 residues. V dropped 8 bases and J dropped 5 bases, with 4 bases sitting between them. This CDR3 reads CASDYQPQHF. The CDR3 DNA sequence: TGTGCCAGCGATTATCAGCCCCAGCATTTT.

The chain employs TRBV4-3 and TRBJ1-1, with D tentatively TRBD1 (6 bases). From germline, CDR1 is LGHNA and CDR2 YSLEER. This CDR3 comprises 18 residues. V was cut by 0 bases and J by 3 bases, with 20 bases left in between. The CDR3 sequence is CASSQDPLGGPADTEAFF. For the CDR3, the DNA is TGCGCCAGCAGCCAAGATCCGTTGGGGGGGCCCGCGGACACTGAAGCTTTCTTT.

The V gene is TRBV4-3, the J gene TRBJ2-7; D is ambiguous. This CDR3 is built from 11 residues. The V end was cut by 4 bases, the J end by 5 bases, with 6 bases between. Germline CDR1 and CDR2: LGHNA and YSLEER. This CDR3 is CASSLKNEQYF. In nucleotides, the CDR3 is TGCGCCAGCAGCCTCAAAAACGAGCAGTACTTC.

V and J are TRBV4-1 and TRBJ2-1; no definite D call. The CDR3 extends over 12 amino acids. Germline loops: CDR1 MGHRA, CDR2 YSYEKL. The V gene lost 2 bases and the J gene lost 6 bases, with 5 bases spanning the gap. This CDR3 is CASSQYSNEQFF. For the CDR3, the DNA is TGCGCCAGCAGCCAATATAGCAATGAGCAGTTCTTC.

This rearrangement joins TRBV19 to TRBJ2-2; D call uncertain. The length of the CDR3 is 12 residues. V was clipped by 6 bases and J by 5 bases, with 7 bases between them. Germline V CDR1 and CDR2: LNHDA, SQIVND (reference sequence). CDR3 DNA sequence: TGTGCCAGTAGCTTTCGGACCGGGGAGCTGTTTTTT. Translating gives CASSFRTGELFF.

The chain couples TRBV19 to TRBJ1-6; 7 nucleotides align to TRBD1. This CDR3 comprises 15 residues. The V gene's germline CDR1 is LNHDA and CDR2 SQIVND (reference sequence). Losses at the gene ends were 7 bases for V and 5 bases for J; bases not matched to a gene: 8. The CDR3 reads CASNSPGQNNSPLHF. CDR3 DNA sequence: TGTGCCAGTAATTCCCCGGGACAGAATAATTCACCCCTCCACTTT.

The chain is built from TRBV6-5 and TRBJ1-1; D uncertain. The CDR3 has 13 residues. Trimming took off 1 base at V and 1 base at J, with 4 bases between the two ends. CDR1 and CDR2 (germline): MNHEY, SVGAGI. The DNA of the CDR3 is TGTGCCAGCAGTTACTATGAGAACACTGAAGCTTTCTTT. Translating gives CASSYYENTEAFF.

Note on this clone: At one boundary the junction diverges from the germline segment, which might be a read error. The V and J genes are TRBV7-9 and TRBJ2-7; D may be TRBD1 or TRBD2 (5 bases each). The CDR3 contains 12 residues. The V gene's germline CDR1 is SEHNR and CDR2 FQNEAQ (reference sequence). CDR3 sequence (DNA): TGTGCCAGCAGCCACGTAGAGGGGACGCCCGACTTC. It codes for CASSHVEGTPDF.

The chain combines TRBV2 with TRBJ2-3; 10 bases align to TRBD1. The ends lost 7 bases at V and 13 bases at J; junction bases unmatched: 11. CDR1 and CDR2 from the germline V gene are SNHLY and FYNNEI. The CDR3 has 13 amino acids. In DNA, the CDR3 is TGTGCCAGCACCCCTTGGGGGACAGGGGATAAGTATTTT. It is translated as CASTPWGTGDKYF.

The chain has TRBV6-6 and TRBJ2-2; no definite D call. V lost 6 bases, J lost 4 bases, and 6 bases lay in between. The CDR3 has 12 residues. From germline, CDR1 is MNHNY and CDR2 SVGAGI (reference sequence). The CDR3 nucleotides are TGTGCCAGCAGCGAAAGCACCGGGGAGCTGTTTTTT. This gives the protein CASSESTGELFF.

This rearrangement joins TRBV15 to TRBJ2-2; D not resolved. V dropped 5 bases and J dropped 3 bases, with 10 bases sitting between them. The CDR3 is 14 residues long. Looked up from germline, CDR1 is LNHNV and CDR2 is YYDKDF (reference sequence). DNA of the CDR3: TGTGCCACCAGCGTCGACGGTTACACCGGGGAGCTGTTTTTT. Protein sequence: CATSVDGYTGELFF. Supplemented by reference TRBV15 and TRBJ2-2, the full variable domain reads DAMVIQNPRYQVTQFGKPVTLSCSQTLNHNVMYWYQQKSSQAPKLLFHYYDKDFNNEADTPDNFQSRRPNTSFCFLDIRSPGLGDTAMYLCATSVDGYTGELFFGEGSRLTVL.

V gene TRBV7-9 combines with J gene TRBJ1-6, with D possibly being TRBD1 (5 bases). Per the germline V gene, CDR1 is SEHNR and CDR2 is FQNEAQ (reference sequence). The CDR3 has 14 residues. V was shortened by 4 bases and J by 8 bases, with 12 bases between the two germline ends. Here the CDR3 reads CASSSRQYDSPLHF. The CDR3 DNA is TGTGCCAGCAGCTCACGACAGTATGATTCACCCCTCCACTTT.

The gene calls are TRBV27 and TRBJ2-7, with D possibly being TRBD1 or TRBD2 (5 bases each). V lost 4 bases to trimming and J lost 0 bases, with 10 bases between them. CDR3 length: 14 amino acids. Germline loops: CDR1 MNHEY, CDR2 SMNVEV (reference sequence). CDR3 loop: CASSWGPSSYEQYF. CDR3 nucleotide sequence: TGTGCCAGCAGTTGGGGACCTAGCTCCTACGAGCAGTACTTC.

CDR3 sequence reads: CASSPPGSTYEQYF. As DNA, the CDR3 is TGTGCCAGCTCACCACCCGGCAGTACCTACGAGCAGTACTTC. The J gene is TRBJ2-7, the V gene TRBV18; D is ambiguous. Germline CDR1 and CDR2: KGHSH and LQKENI. V was pared by 0 bases and J by 2 bases, with 8 bases between. This CDR3 comprises 14 residues.

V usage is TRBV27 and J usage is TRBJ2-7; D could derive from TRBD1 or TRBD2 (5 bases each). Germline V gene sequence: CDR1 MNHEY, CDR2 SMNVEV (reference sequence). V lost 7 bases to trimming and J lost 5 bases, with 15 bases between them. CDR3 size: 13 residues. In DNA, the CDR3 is TGTGCCAGCACCTTATTAGGGACCCACGAGCAGTACTTC. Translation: CASTLLGTHEQYF.

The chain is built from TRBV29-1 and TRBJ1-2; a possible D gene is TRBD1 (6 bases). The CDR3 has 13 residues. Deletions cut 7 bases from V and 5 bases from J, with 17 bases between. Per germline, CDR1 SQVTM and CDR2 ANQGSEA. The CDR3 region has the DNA TGCAGCGGGGAGGGGGTCCTCCCTTATGGCTACACCTTC. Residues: CSGEGVLPYGYTF.

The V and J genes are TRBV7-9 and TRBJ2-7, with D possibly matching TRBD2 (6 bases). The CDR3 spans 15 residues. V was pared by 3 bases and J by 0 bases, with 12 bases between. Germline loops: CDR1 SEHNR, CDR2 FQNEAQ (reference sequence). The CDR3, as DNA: TGTGCCAGCAGCTTCCCGGGGGACGTCTCCTACGAGCAGTACTTC. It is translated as CASSFPGDVSYEQYF. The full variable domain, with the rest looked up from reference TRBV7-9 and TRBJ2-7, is DTGVSQNPRHKITKRGQNVTFRCDPISEHNRLYWYRQTLGQGPEFLTYFQNEAQLEKSRLLSDRFSAERPKGSFSTLEIQRTEQGDSAMYLCASSFPGDVSYEQYFGPGTRLTVT.

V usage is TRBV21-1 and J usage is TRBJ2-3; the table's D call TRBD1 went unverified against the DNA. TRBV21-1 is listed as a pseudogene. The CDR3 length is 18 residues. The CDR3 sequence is CASSKEESGTGNTDTQYF. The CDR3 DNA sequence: TGTGCCAGCAGCAAAGAAGAGTCCGGGACAGGTAACACAGATACGCAGTATTTT.

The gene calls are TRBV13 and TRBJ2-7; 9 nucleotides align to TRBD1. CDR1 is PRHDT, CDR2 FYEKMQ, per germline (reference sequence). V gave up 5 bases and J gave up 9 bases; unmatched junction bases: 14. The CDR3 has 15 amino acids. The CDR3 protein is CASSILRTGEATQYF. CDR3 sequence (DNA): TGTGCCAGCAGCATACTCCGGACAGGGGAGGCCACGCAGTACTTC.

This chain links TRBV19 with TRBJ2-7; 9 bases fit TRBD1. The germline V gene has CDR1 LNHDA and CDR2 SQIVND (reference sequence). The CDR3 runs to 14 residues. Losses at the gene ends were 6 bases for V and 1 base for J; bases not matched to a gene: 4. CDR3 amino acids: CASSSGTGSYEQYF. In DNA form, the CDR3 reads TGTGCCAGTAGCTCCGGGACAGGGTCCTACGAGCAGTACTTC.

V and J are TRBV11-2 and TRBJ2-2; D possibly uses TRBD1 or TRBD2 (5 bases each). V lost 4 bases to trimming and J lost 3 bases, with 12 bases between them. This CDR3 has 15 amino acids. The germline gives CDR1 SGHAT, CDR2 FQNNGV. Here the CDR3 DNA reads TGTGCCAGCAGCTCTGGGCTGGGGGACACCGGGGAGCTGTTTTTT. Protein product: CASSSGLGDTGELFF.

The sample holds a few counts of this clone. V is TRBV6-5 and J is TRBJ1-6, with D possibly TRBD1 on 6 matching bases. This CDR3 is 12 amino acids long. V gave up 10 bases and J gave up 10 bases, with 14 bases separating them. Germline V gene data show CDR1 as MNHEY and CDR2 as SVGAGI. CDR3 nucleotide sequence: TGTGCCACCTACAGGGTAGGGTCACCCCTCCACTTT. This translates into CATYRVGSPLHF.

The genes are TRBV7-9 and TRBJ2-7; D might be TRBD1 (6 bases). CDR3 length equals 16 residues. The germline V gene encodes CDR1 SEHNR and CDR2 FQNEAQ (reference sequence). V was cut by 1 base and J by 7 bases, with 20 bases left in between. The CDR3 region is CASSLGEGHPAREQYF. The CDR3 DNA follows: TGTGCCAGCAGCTTAGGAGAGGGACATCCGGCTCGGGAGCAGTACTTC.

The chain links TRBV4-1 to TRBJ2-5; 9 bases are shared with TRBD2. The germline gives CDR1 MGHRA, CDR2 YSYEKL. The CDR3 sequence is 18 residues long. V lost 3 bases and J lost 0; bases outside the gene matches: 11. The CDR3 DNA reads TGCGCCAGCAGCCAGGTATACCAAGCGGGGGGTTACCAAGAGACCCAGTACTTC. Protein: CASSQVYQAGGYQETQYF.

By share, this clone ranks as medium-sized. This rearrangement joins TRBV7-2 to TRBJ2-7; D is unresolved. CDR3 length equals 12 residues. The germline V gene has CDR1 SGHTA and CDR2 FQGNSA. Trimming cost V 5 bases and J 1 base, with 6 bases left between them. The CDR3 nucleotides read TGTGCCAGCAGCGACGCATCCTACGAGCAGTACTTC. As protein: CASSDASYEQYF.

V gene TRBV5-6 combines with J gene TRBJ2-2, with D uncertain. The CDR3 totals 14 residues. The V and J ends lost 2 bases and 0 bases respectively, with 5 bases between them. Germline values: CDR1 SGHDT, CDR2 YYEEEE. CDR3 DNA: TGTGCCAGCAGCTTAACCTCGAACACCGGGGAGCTGTTTTTT. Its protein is CASSLTSNTGELFF.

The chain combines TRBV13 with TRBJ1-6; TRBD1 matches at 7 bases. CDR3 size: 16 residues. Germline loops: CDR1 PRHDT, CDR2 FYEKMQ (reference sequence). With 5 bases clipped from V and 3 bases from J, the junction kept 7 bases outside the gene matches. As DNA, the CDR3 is TGTGCCAGCAGCCAAGGGACAGTAGACTATAATTCACCCCTCCACTTT. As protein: CASSQGTVDYNSPLHF. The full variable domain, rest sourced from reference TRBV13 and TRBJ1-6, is AAGVIQSPRHLIKEKRETATLKCYPIPRHDTVYWYQQGPGQDPQFLISFYEKMQSDKGSIPDRFSAQQFSDYHSELNMSSLELGDSALYFCASSQGTVDYNSPLHFGNGTRLTVT.

The CDR3 spells CASSQGGSEVGYTF. In DNA, the CDR3 is TGCGCCAGCAGCCAAGGGGGTTCAGAGGTCGGCTACACCTTC. The rearrangement links TRBV4-3 to TRBJ1-2, with no clear D. The CDR3 extends over 14 amino acids. Germline values: CDR1 LGHNA, CDR2 YSLEER. V lost 1 base, J lost 8 bases, and 14 bases lay in between.

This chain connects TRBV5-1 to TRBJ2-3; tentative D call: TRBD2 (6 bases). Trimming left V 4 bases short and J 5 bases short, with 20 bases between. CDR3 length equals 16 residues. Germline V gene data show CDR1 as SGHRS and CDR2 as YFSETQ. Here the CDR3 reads CASSPGMGGFRDTQYF. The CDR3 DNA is TGCGCCAGCAGCCCCGGTATGGGGGGTTTTAGAGATACGCAGTATTTT.